This entry lists 20 T cell receptor beta chains sequenced from one sample in a study of cytomegalovirus exposure and HLA in healthy donors. Use of 60 Vbeta and 13 Jbeta primers characterized the PCR. Data came from immunoSEQ multiplex PCR; TCRdb stores just in-frame clones and leaves some out. The sample lists around 120,000 clones, about 79% seen once, with about 2.8% in the top ten. Material for sequencing was PBMCs. These receptors originate from a man aged 50-60 years in good health and CMV-seropositive.

The rearrangement uses TRBV7-3 and TRBJ2-3, with 11 bases matching TRBD2. The CDR3 contains 14 residues. V gave up 4 bases and J gave up 5 bases; unmatched junction bases: 2. Germline V lookup: CDR1 SGHTA, CDR2 FQGTGA. The CDR3 coding sequence is TGTGCCAGCAGCTCCGGACTAGCGGGAGATACGCAGTATTTT. As protein: CASSSGLAGDTQYF.

This clone was detected only a few times. This CDR3 reads CASSQGREYRETQYF. The CDR3 DNA reads TGTGCCAGCAGCCAAGGCAGGGAATATCGAGAGACCCAGTACTTC. The gene calls are TRBV14 and TRBJ2-5; D possibly corresponds to TRBD1 (5 bases). V was shortened by 1 base and J by 4 bases, with 13 bases between the two germline ends. Germline V lookup: CDR1 SGHDN, CDR2 FVKESK. The CDR3 spans 15 residues.

The chain combines TRBV11-2 with TRBJ2-7; TRBD2 agrees at 9 bases. The CDR3 has 13 residues. The germline gives CDR1 SGHAT, CDR2 FQNNGV. Losses at the gene ends were 5 bases for V and 11 bases for J; bases not matched to a gene: 10. The CDR3 DNA reads as TGTGCCAGCAGCCCAGGGACTAGCCTAAGCAAGTACTTC. Translated: CASSPGTSLSKYF.

The chain joins TRBV27 to TRBJ2-5; TRBD2 matches at 8 bases. Germline assignment: CDR1 MNHEY and CDR2 SMNVEV (reference sequence). V shed 6 bases, J shed 4 bases, and the junction held 16 bases outside the gene matches. The CDR3 sequence is 17 residues long. The CDR3 nucleotides are TGTGCCAGCAGGGCTATACTAGCGGACTTTTCCGGAGAGACCCAGTACTTC. This translates into CASRAILADFSGETQYF.

This chain connects TRBV7-8 to TRBJ1-1; the D is unclear. The CDR3 is 14 amino acids. V lost 0 bases and J 3 bases, leaving 8 bases between the germline ends. The V gene's germline CDR1 is SGHVS and CDR2 FQNEAQ. The DNA of the CDR3 is TGTGCCAGCAGCTTAGCGGGAGATTACACTGAAGCTTTCTTT. This sequence encodes CASSLAGDYTEAFF.

The J gene is TRBJ2-6, the V gene TRBV11-2; a possible D gene is TRBD2 (6 bases). The CDR3 spans 15 residues. The germline gives CDR1 SGHAT, CDR2 FQNNGV. V was cut by 2 bases and J by 2 bases, with 7 bases left in between. CDR3 DNA: TGTGCCAGCAGCTTAACGGGAGCTGGGGCCAACGTCCTGACTTTC. Translating it yields CASSLTGAGANVLTF.

The genes are TRBV7-8 and TRBJ2-3; 7 nucleotides line up with TRBD1. After removal of 7 bases from V and 2 bases from J, the junction contained 9 bases not matched to a gene. The germline gives CDR1 SGHVS, CDR2 FQNEAQ. The CDR3 runs 15 residues. The CDR3 spells CASTTPGTATDTQYF. The CDR3, as DNA: TGTGCCAGCACCACTCCCGGGACAGCCACAGATACGCAGTATTTT.

The chain is built from TRBV5-4 and TRBJ1-1; maybe TRBD1 (5 bases). Germline loops: CDR1 SGHNT, CDR2 YYREEE (reference sequence). There are 14 residues in the CDR3. The V end was cut by 4 bases, the J end by 7 bases, with 17 bases between. The CDR3: CASSTARQNDEAFF. CDR3 bases: TGTGCCAGCAGCACCGCTCGACAGAACGATGAAGCTTTCTTT.

V is TRBV27 and J is TRBJ2-7; 7 positions agree with TRBD2. The J segment lost 0 bases and the V segment lost 4 bases, leaving 12 bases of the junction unmatched. The CDR3 totals 17 residues. Germline V gene data show CDR1 as MNHEY and CDR2 as SMNVEV (reference sequence). This CDR3 is CASSSSTSSGFSYEQYF. Here the CDR3 DNA reads TGTGCCAGCAGTTCCTCAACCAGTAGCGGGTTCTCCTACGAGCAGTACTTC.

By share of the sample, this clone is medium-sized (0.01 to 0.1%). The genes are TRBV28 and TRBJ2-7; 10 nucleotides match TRBD2. The germline V gene has CDR1 MDHEN and CDR2 SYDVKM. With 7 bases clipped from V and 0 bases from J, the junction kept 9 bases outside the gene matches. The length of the CDR3 is 16 residues. The CDR3 DNA is TGTGCCAGCACTCTAGGCCCTAGCGGGGGCTCCTACGAGCAGTACTTC. This translates into CASTLGPSGGSYEQYF.

The J gene is TRBJ2-7, the V gene TRBV5-4; 7 bases align to TRBD1. CDR1 is SGHNT, CDR2 YYREEE, per germline (reference sequence). This CDR3 comprises 15 residues. V dropped 0 bases and J dropped 0; count of bases not matched to a gene: 3. CDR3 DNA sequence: TGTGCCAGCAGCTTGGAACAGGGGATCTCCTACGAGCAGTACTTC. Translated, it gives CASSLEQGISYEQYF.

The rearrangement uses TRBV7-9 and TRBJ2-1, with 10 bases identical to TRBD2. With 5 bases clipped from V and 7 bases from J, the junction kept 8 bases outside the gene matches. Germline lookup yields CDR1 SEHNR and CDR2 FQNEAQ (reference sequence). The CDR3 covers 15 residues. In DNA, the CDR3 is TGTGCCAGCAGCCGACCTAGCGGGAGTTCGAATGAGCAGTTCTTC. It yields the protein CASSRPSGSSNEQFF.

This chain uses TRBV6-1 with TRBJ1-1, with D maybe TRBD1 (6 bases). The CDR3 runs to 14 residues. Germline-derived CDR1 and CDR2 are MNHNS and SASEGT. Trimming removed 3 bases at V and 11 bases at J, with 19 bases between. The CDR3 DNA sequence: TGTGCCAGCAGTGATACCGGCGACACAGGGCACGCTTTCTTT. Its translation is CASSDTGDTGHAFF.

J is TRBJ2-7 and V is TRBV2, with D perhaps TRBD2 (6 bases). This CDR3 contains 14 residues. Trimming took off 4 bases at V and 4 bases at J, with 14 bases between the two ends. Looked up from germline, CDR1 is SNHLY and CDR2 is FYNNEI. CDR3 coding DNA: TGTGCCAGCAGTGCGGAGGGCCCTTCATACGAGCAGTACTTC. Residues: CASSAEGPSYEQYF.

The chain joins TRBV5-6 to TRBJ1-4; 7 bases line up with TRBD1. Germline loops: CDR1 SGHDT, CDR2 YYEEEE. V was pared by 4 bases and J by 8 bases, with 8 bases of the junction left unmatched. There are 14 residues in the CDR3. The CDR3 DNA reads as TGTGCCAGCAGCGGTCCGGGACAGAACGAAAAACTGTTTTTT. This sequence encodes CASSGPGQNEKLFF.

The chain combines TRBV5-1 with TRBJ1-6; 10 nucleotides align to TRBD1. V lost 4 bases and J lost 9; bases outside the gene matches: 7. The CDR3 length is 15 residues. Germline V gene sequence: CDR1 SGHRS, CDR2 YFSETQ. CDR3 DNA sequence: TGCGCCAGCAGCCCGATGGACAGGGGGAGTTCACCCCTCCACTTT. This translates into CASSPMDRGSSPLHF. The full variable domain, rest sourced from reference TRBV5-1 and TRBJ1-6, is KAGVTQTPRYLIKTRGQQVTLSCSPISGHRSVSWYQQTPGQGLQFLFEYFSETQRNKGNFPGRFSGRQFSNSRSEMNVSTLELGDSALYLCASSPMDRGSSPLHFGNGTRLTVT.

There are a few counts of this clone. The chain carries TRBV2 and TRBJ1-3, with 10 bases that match TRBD1. Trimming cost V 6 bases and J 4 bases; bases outside gene matches: 6. The CDR3 contains 15 residues. The germline CDR1 and CDR2 sequences are SNHLY and FYNNEI. The CDR3: CASSRGQGRGNTIYF. CDR3 nucleotide sequence: TGTGCCAGCAGCCGGGGACAGGGGAGAGGAAACACCATATATTTT.

This chain links TRBV7-7 with TRBJ2-2; D remains ambiguous. Germline assignment: CDR1 SSHAT and CDR2 FNYEAQ (reference sequence). V was pared by 5 bases and J by 8 bases, with 12 bases between. CDR3 length: 13 residues. CDR3 DNA: TGTGCCAGCAGCCCTCTGATTCGGGGGGAGCTGTTTTTT. Translation gives CASSPLIRGELFF.

This sequence joins TRBV10-3 and TRBJ1-1; 12 bases fit TRBD1. The CDR3 consists of 16 residues. With V trimmed by 7 bases and J by 3 bases, 9 bases remained unmatched. Germline loops: CDR1 ENHRY, CDR2 SYGVKD. In DNA, the CDR3 is TGTGCCATCAATAAGGGACAGGGGGCTTCGTACACTGAAGCTTTCTTT. As protein: CAINKGQGASYTEAFF.

This clone was observed a single time. V gene TRBV28 combines with J gene TRBJ2-1; 7 bases agree with TRBD1. CDR3 length equals 15 residues. From germline, CDR1 is MDHEN and CDR2 SYDVKM. Losses at the gene ends were 7 bases for V and 6 bases for J; bases not matched to a gene: 12. This chain's CDR3 is CASTSPGGAGNEQFF. DNA of the CDR3: TGTGCCAGCACCTCCCCAGGGGGTGCAGGCAATGAGCAGTTCTTC.